The subject of this entry is one T cell receptor beta chain. This entry belongs to a study of blood T cell repertoires in COVID-19. Study as a whole: Samples came from the United States, Italy and Spain, spanning acute and convalescent COVID-19.

Original analysis: Counts of nucleated cells, estimated from reference gene primer amplification, were obtained. Libraries were prepared by immunoSEQ multiplex PCR; TCRdb keeps only in-frame clonotypes and omits some of them. The V and J calls and clone size were taken over from that table, and D and trimming were inferred from the DNA. The table has under 450,000 clones, approximately 88% seen once. Germline V gene data show CDR1 as LNHNV and CDR2 as YYDKDF (reference sequence). This CDR3 region has 13 residues. V lost 3 bases, J lost 4 bases, and 1 base stayed unmatched. The chain combines TRBV15 with TRBJ1-2, with TRBD1 identical over 8 bases. The sample comprised peripheral blood. The origin of this receptor is a woman in her fifties or sixties with COVID-19, enrolled during active disease. The DNA for the CDR3 is TGTGCCACCAGCAGGGACAGGGCCTATGGCTACACCTTC. Translated: CATSRDRAYGYTF.